This TCR beta chain was sequenced for a study of blood T cell repertoires in COVID-19. Across the whole study: Collection of acute and convalescent COVID-19 samples took place in the United States, Italy and Spain. In each case, the material was cDNA or gDNA derived from T cells, B-cell-depleted T cells, or PBMCs.

Original handling: Amplification from reference gene primers served as the basis for estimated nucleated cell counts. Generated by immunoSEQ multiplex PCR, the TCRdb table keeps only in-frame clones and is missing some. That table furnishes V, J and clone size, whereas the DNA furnished D and trimming. The sample lists around 320,000 clones, 85% to 90% occurring once. Seattle enrolled patients during active infection and tracked them longitudinally. Looked up from germline, CDR1 is SGHRS and CDR2 is YFSETQ. This CDR3 has 12 residues. V was shortened by 5 bases and J by 7 bases, with 10 bases between the two germline ends.

The material sequenced was peripheral blood. The sequence was obtained from a woman aged 25 to 39 with COVID-19, enrolled during active disease. The chain couples TRBV5-1 to TRBJ2-1; TRBD2 might be the D (6 bases). The CDR3 region has the DNA TGCGCCAGCAGGGATAGCGGTAATGAGCAGTTCTTC. Its translation: CASRDSGNEQFF. The whole variable domain, filled in from reference TRBV5-1 and TRBJ2-1, reads KAGVTQTPRYLIKTRGQQVTLSCSPISGHRSVSWYQQTPGQGLQFLFEYFSETQRNKGNFPGRFSGRQFSNSRSEMNVSTLELGDSALYLCASRDSGNEQFFGPGTRLTVL.